The sample holds a few counts of the clone carrying this T cell receptor beta chain. Its antigen is not known. This sample is part of a study of identical twins. Study-wide findings and caveats: With monozygotic twins, out-of-frame TCR alpha sharing exceeded what models estimated. High-abundance cord blood beta clonotypes had fewer insertions; memory repertoires showed none.

Everyone who gave samples was a healthy Caucasian. Via MiXCR, TCRdb re-called the 5' RACE reads, giving one row per CDR3 protein. The sample lists hundreds of thousands of distinct CDR3 sequences; over 5% were seen once. The CDR3 runs to 13 residues. Germline V gene data show CDR1 as SGHTA and CDR2 as FQGNSA. Between the trimmed V and J ends, which lost 3 bases and 7 bases, there was a span of 10 bases. Sequencing input: naive T cells sorted from blood. The V and J genes are TRBV7-2 and TRBJ2-4; D gene unclear. The sequence was collected from a young man in good health. The CDR3 region has the DNA TGTGCCAGCAGCTTCGACGGGTGGAACATTCAGTACTTC. Encoded protein: CASSFDGWNIQYF.